The 21 T cell receptor beta chains below all came from one sample that was sequenced in a study of tumor-infiltrating lymphocytes in primary liver carcinoma. Unsorted whole blood yielded the blood RNA, and germline DNA was also extracted. Making TCR beta cDNA involved approximately 0.5 ug total RNA and a constant-region primer. Three nested multiplex PCR rounds of slightly modified ARM-PCR generated TCR beta libraries. In the first two PCR rounds, TRBV1-TRBV30 forward primers were paired with a C-beta reverse primer, and each round lasted approximately 9 cycles. MiXCR, applied by TCRdb to the multiplex PCR reads, yields one record per CDR3 protein. The sample consists of about 200,000 distinct CDR3 sequences, approximately 64% of them appearing once. Sequenced material: peripheral blood. The source is a woman aged 60-70 years with primary liver carcinoma and hepatitis B virus infection.

The chain recombines TRBV6-2 or TRBV6-3 with TRBJ1-5, with TRBD1 matching 7 bases. Germline values: CDR1 MNHEY, CDR2 SVGEGT. This CDR3 has 15 amino acids. V shed 6 bases and J 5 bases; nucleotides not matched to a gene: 10. The CDR3 DNA sequence: TGTGCCAGCAGCCTGGGACAGTGCAGGGATCAGCCCCAGCATTTT. This codes for CASSLGQCRDQPQHF.

The table lists this clonotype with many counts. The V and J genes are TRBV4-1 and TRBJ2-2; D gene unclear. With 5 bases removed from V and 2 bases from J, the gap between germline ends came to 15 bases. Germline V gene sequence: CDR1 MGHRA, CDR2 YSYEKL. The CDR3 runs to 16 residues. The CDR3 reads CASSILGIRNTGELFF. The CDR3 bases are TGCGCCAGCAGCATACTCGGTATACGTAACACCGGGGAGCTGTTTTTT.

As regards this clonotype: A read error may produce the germline difference seen at one junction end. The chain uses TRBV11-3 and TRBJ2-1, with 11 bases lining up with TRBD1. The CDR3 loop spans 16 amino acids. Germline CDR1 reads SGHNT; CDR2 reads YENEEA. CDR3: CASNSDGQGAVNEQSF. The CDR3 bases are TGTGCCAGCAACTCAGACGGACAGGGGGCGGTTAATGAGCAGTCCTTC.

In its sample, this clonotype was seen many times. The chain links TRBV5-6 to TRBJ1-1; 7 nucleotides agree with TRBD1. The CDR3 contains 12 residues. CDR1 and CDR2 (germline): SGHDT, YYEEEE. The trim removed 4 bases at V and 7 bases at J, leaving 4 bases unmatched. CDR3: CASSIRDSEAFF. The CDR3 DNA sequence: TGTGCCAGCAGCATAAGGGACAGTGAAGCTTTCTTT.

Note on this clonotype: A much larger clonotype is one base distant, so this may be a read error. CDR3: CASLSSSRGSYNEQFF. CDR3 nucleotide sequence: TGTGCCAGCCTTAGTTCTAGCAGGGGGTCCTACAATGAGCAGTTCTTC. The chain is built from TRBV6-1 and TRBJ2-1, with 7 nucleotides matching TRBD1. V trimming: 8 bases; J trimming: 1 base; junction bases outside the gene matches: 11. This CDR3 region has 16 residues. Germline CDR1 is MNHNS and CDR2 is SASEGT.

As concerns this clonotype: One end of the junction fails to match germline, which may point to a read error. The gene calls are TRBV11-2 and TRBJ2-5; TRBD2 matches 7 bases. The CDR3 spans 13 residues. The V gene's germline CDR1 is SGHAT and CDR2 FQNNGV. This chain's CDR3 is CVSSLGGKETQYF. The DNA of the CDR3 is TGTGTCAGCAGCTTGGGGGGGAAAGAGACCCAGTACTTC.

The chain uses TRBV11-2 and TRBJ2-7, with 7 bases aligning to TRBD1. The junction had 9 bases not matched to a gene; V was cut back by 6 bases and J by 1 base. From germline, CDR1 is SGHAT and CDR2 FQNNGV. This CDR3 region has 15 residues. The CDR3 region is CASRLNPGQSYEQYF. The CDR3 region has the DNA TGTGCCAGCAGACTAAATCCGGGACAGTCCTACGAGCAGTACTTC.

For this clonotype: The germline gene is not matched at one end of the junction; a read error may be the cause. V and J are TRBV30 and TRBJ1-2; D unclear. Germline V lookup: CDR1 GTSNPN, CDR2 SVGIG (reference sequence). The CDR3 has 16 amino acids. The CDR3 reads CAWSVLMPPLLYRYTF. The CDR3 region has the DNA TGTGCCTGGAGTGTACTGATGCCCCCCCTGCTCTATCGCTACACCTTC.

A remark on this clonotype: This may be a read error: a much more frequent sequence differs by one nucleotide. V is TRBV12-3 or TRBV12-4 and J is TRBJ2-1, with D tentatively TRBD2 (5 bases). Trimming removed 2 bases at V and 10 bases at J, with 15 bases between. There are 14 residues in the CDR3. DNA for the CDR3: TGTGCCAGCAGTTTACTTGGGAGCACCAAAGAGCAGTTCTTC. Amino acids: CASSLLGSTKEQFF.

Comment on this clonotype: A much larger clone lies one base from this, so it may be a read error. The chain uses TRBV14 and TRBJ2-7, with no clear D. This CDR3 comprises 11 residues. Germline assignment: CDR1 SGHDN and CDR2 FVKESK. CDR3 coding DNA: TGTGCCAGCAGCCAAGATTGCGATTTCCACTTC. Translated, it gives CASSQDCDFHF.

This clonotype was recorded at least ten times. This chain connects TRBV11-2 to TRBJ2-7; D possibly corresponds to TRBD1 (6 bases). Trimming removed 6 bases at V and 2 bases at J, with 17 bases between. From germline, CDR1 is SGHAT and CDR2 FQNNGV. CDR3 size: 15 residues. The CDR3 DNA sequence: TGTGCCAGCAGGCACTCCGGGACAAAACCCTACGAGCAGTACTTC. Encoded protein: CASRHSGTKPYEQYF.

The chain combines TRBV28 with TRBJ1-5; D is perhaps TRBD1 (6 bases). Trimming stripped 6 bases from V and 7 bases from J, with 22 bases between. The CDR3 consists of 16 residues. In germline, CDR1 is MDHEN, CDR2 SYDVKM. CDR3 amino acids: CASRHIPGDRGQPQHF. CDR3 bases: TGTGCCAGCAGACACATCCCGGGGGATAGGGGGCAGCCCCAGCATTTT.

V is TRBV29-1 and J is TRBJ1-2, with a tentative D call TRBD1 (5 bases). V dropped 8 bases and J dropped 6 bases, with 13 bases sitting between them. CDR3 length equals 11 residues. Germline V gene lookup returns CDR1 SQVTM and CDR2 ANQGSEA. CDR3 sequence (DNA): TGCAGCCTCAGGGTTTCTAATGGCTACACCTTC. Amino acid sequence: CSLRVSNGYTF.

V is TRBV4-1 and J is TRBJ2-2; D is possibly TRBD2 (8 bases). V was shortened by 0 bases and J by 0 bases, with 14 bases between the two germline ends. Germline CDR1 MGHRA, CDR2 YSYEKL. CDR3 size: 18 residues. CDR3 sequence reads: CASSQDPGGTANTGELFF. CDR3 nucleotide sequence: TGCGCCAGCAGCCAAGATCCGGGAGGGACAGCGAACACCGGGGAGCTGTTTTTT.

The table lists this clonotype with a few counts. The chain couples TRBV6-6 to TRBJ1-1; unclear D gene. The CDR3 runs 14 residues. Germline assignment: CDR1 MNHNY and CDR2 SVGAGI (reference sequence). With 5 bases removed from V and 1 base from J, the gap between germline ends came to 11 bases. The CDR3 spells CASSTGGSNTEAFF. CDR3 bases: TGTGCCAGCAGTACTGGTGGGTCGAACACTGAAGCTTTCTTT.

CDR3 coding DNA: TGTGCCAGCAGCCCTCTCGGGGGGCTGAACACCGGGGAGCTGTTTTTT. Its protein is CASSPLGGLNTGELFF. The chain links TRBV5-5 to TRBJ2-2; D might be TRBD2 (7 bases). CDR1 and CDR2 from the germline V gene are SGHKS and YYEKEE (reference sequence). V lost 4 bases, J lost 1 base, and 14 bases lay in between. The CDR3 loop spans 16 amino acids.

The chain uses TRBV11-2 and TRBJ2-5; 8 nucleotides line up with TRBD1. Looked up from germline, CDR1 is SGHAT and CDR2 is FQNNGV. CDR3 length equals 14 residues. The trim removed 6 bases at V and 8 bases at J, leaving 11 bases unmatched. The CDR3 sequence is CASRETMTGETQYF. The CDR3 bases are TGTGCCAGCAGGGAAACCATGACAGGGGAAACCCAGTACTTC.

This clonotype was detected only once. The chain has TRBV29-1 and TRBJ1-1, with D unresolved. Germline lookup yields CDR1 SQVTM and CDR2 ANQGSEA. With 2 bases removed from V and 5 bases from J, the gap between germline ends came to 15 bases. This CDR3 contains 14 residues. Here the CDR3 reads CSVEQSCGMTEAFF. DNA of the CDR3: TGCAGCGTTGAACAATCGTGTGGAATGACTGAAGCTTTCTTT.

Comments on this clonotype: Compared with germline, one end of the junction differs, possibly owing to a read error. The chain joins TRBV5-4 to TRBJ2-7; 9 bases agree with TRBD2. In germline, CDR1 is SGHNT, CDR2 YYREEE (reference sequence). The CDR3 extends over 16 amino acids. The CDR3 DNA reads as TGTGCCAGAAGCTTGGCCGGCGGGACTAGCAGCTACGAGCAGTACTTC. It is translated as CARSLAGGTSSYEQYF. Filled out from reference TRBV5-4 and TRBJ2-7, the complete variable domain reads ETGVTQSPTHLIKTRGQQVTLRCSSQSGHNTVSWYQQALGQGPQFIFQYYREEENGRGNFPPRFSGLQFPNYSSELNVNALELDDSALYLCARSLAGGTSSYEQYFGPGTRLTVT.

A remark on this clonotype: With a much larger clone just one base away, this may be a read error. J is TRBJ2-7 and V is TRBV5-8; D may be TRBD2 (6 bases). Germline lookup yields CDR1 SGHTS and CDR2 YDEGEE. The CDR3 is 15 amino acids. CDR3 coding DNA: TGTGCCGGCAGCTTGTTGGGAGGATCTCTCGACGAGCAGTACTTC. Protein: CAGSLLGGSLDEQYF.

This clonotype was seen repeatedly, ten times or more. V gene TRBV12-3 or TRBV12-4 combines with J gene TRBJ2-2; TRBD2 matches 9 bases. This CDR3 has 18 residues. J lost 5 bases, V lost 2 bases, and 12 bases had no gene match. The CDR3 sequence: CASSLWTLRGRVTGELFF. Here the CDR3 DNA reads TGTGCCAGCAGTTTATGGACCCTACGCGGGAGGGTTACCGGGGAGCTGTTTTTT.